The 23 T cell receptor beta chains presented below share a single source sample, sequenced in a study of graft-versus-host responses after intestinal transplantation. Generated by immunoSEQ multiplex PCR, the TCRdb table keeps only in-frame clones and is missing some. Among nearly 25,000 clones listed, roughly 43% were seen once. This specimen was alloreactive CD4+ T cells from a mixed lymphocyte reaction culture, taken before intestinal transplant. Regarding subset: CFSE-low proliferating T cells sorted from approximately 6-day pre-transplant mixed lymphocyte reaction (GvH or HvG direction). The receptors were gathered from a human patient who received an intestinal transplant.

This clone was seen a few times. The chain recombines TRBV9 with TRBJ2-5; a weak D match, TRBD2 (5 bases). Germline CDR1 reads SGDLS; CDR2 reads YYNGEE. V lost 0 bases to trimming and J lost 1 base, with 13 bases between them. This CDR3 comprises 16 residues. The CDR3 reads CASSVALSVGQETQYF. The CDR3 DNA reads as TGTGCCAGCAGCGTAGCCCTTAGCGTAGGCCAAGAGACCCAGTACTTC.

The chain combines TRBV6-5 with TRBJ2-7; perhaps TRBD1 as D (7 bases). V was cut by 6 bases and J by 7 bases, with 16 bases left in between. This CDR3 has 13 amino acids. CDR1 and CDR2 from the germline V gene are MNHEY and SVGAGI. As DNA, the CDR3 is TGTGCCAGCAGGGAGACAGGGACTGGGGAGCAGTACTTC. Its protein is CASRETGTGEQYF.

The V and J genes are TRBV28 and TRBJ2-7; 7 nucleotides agree with TRBD1. The V segment lost 1 base and the J segment 0 bases; nucleotides outside the gene matches: 0. Germline V gene sequence: CDR1 MDHEN, CDR2 SYDVKM. CDR3 length: 14 residues. DNA for the CDR3: TGTGCCAGCAGTTTATCAGGGGGCTCCTACGAGCAGTACTTC. This encodes CASSLSGGSYEQYF.

The chain is built from TRBV11-2 and TRBJ1-2; tentatively, D is TRBD1 (5 bases). CDR3 length: 13 amino acids. The V gene lost 4 bases and the J gene lost 3 bases, with 9 bases spanning the gap. The germline CDR1 and CDR2 sequences are SGHAT and FQNNGV. The CDR3 DNA is TGTGCCAGCAGCTCCGGGGGTCACTATGGCTACACCTTC. This gives the protein CASSSGGHYGYTF.

This chain joins TRBV28 and TRBJ2-3; TRBD2 agrees at 10 bases. CDR1 is MDHEN, CDR2 SYDVKM, per germline. With 7 bases clipped from V and 2 bases from J, the junction kept 3 bases outside the gene matches. The CDR3 runs to 14 residues. The CDR3: CASKLAGHTDTQYF. CDR3 nucleotides: TGTGCCAGCAAACTAGCGGGGCACACAGATACGCAGTATTTT.

The chain employs TRBV19 and TRBJ1-2; D is unclear. The germline CDR1 and CDR2 sequences are LNHDA and SQIVND (reference sequence). The CDR3 extends over 16 amino acids. Trimming removed 0 bases at V and 4 bases at J, with 15 bases between. The CDR3 bases are TGTGCCAGTAGTATAGATGGGCAGCCAACGGTCTATGGCTACACCTTC. This gives the protein CASSIDGQPTVYGYTF.

The V gene is TRBV7-2, the J gene TRBJ2-7, with 7 bases fitting TRBD1. The germline gives CDR1 SGHTA, CDR2 FQGNSA. The CDR3 is 14 amino acids. Trimming removed 5 bases from V and 9 bases from J; junction bases left unmatched: 13. CDR3 DNA sequence: TGTGCCAGCAGCCCTCGGACAGGCTTTGTTCCGCAGTACTTC. This sequence encodes CASSPRTGFVPQYF.

The chain has TRBV6-1 and TRBJ1-1; D not resolved. The germline CDR1 and CDR2 sequences are MNHNS and SASEGT. The V and J ends lost 6 bases and 5 bases respectively, with 7 bases between them. This CDR3 is built from 11 residues. The CDR3 region is CASSIRTEAFF. CDR3 nucleotide sequence: TGTGCCAGCAGCATTAGAACTGAAGCTTTCTTT.

This clone has more than one count but fewer than ten. The rearrangement uses TRBV7-7 and TRBJ2-1; 9 nucleotides agree with TRBD2. Looked up from germline, CDR1 is SSHAT and CDR2 is FNYEAQ (reference sequence). V lost 3 bases to trimming and J lost 3 bases; unmatched junction nucleotides: 3. The CDR3 contains 15 residues. This CDR3 reads CASSLSSGSYNEQFF. Written as DNA, the CDR3 is TGTGCCAGCAGCTTGAGTAGCGGGAGCTACAATGAGCAGTTCTTC.

The V and J genes are TRBV5-1 and TRBJ1-1; a possible D gene is TRBD1 (6 bases). Per the germline V gene, CDR1 is SGHRS and CDR2 is YFSETQ. Trimming pared 3 bases from V and 5 bases from J, leaving 17 bases between. CDR3 length equals 15 residues. In DNA form, the CDR3 reads TGCGCCAGCAGCTATACAGGGCTTCTGGGGACTGAAGCTTTCTTT. It codes for CASSYTGLLGTEAFF.

This clone was recorded a few times. The chain has TRBV19 and TRBJ2-7, with 9 bases fitting TRBD2. The CDR3 is 15 residues long. V was pared by 9 bases and J by 3 bases, with 12 bases of the junction left unmatched. CDR1 and CDR2 from the germline V gene are LNHDA and SQIVND (reference sequence). CDR3: CASGRAGGLYYEQYF. CDR3 DNA: TGTGCCAGCGGACGAGCGGGGGGCCTATACTACGAGCAGTACTTC.

The gene calls are TRBV29-1 and TRBJ2-7; 9 bases are a match to TRBD2. The CDR3 sequence is 13 residues long. Germline lookup yields CDR1 SQVTM and CDR2 ANQGSEA. V was pared by 6 bases and J by 0 bases, with 3 bases of the junction left unmatched. The CDR3 nucleotides read TGCAGCGTATATAGCGGGAGCTCCTACGAGCAGTACTTC. Encoded protein: CSVYSGSSYEQYF.

Only a few counts were recorded for this clone. V and J are TRBV7-7 and TRBJ2-7, with 9 bases fitting TRBD1. This CDR3 is built from 14 residues. The V segment lost 5 bases and the J segment 7 bases; nucleotides outside the gene matches: 9. The germline V gene encodes CDR1 SSHAT and CDR2 FNYEAQ (reference sequence). The CDR3 coding sequence is TGTGCCAGCAGCCCGACCGACAGGGGGGGGGAGCAGTACTTC. This encodes CASSPTDRGGEQYF.

The chain has TRBV18 and TRBJ1-1; no firm D call. Trimming cost V 2 bases and J 0 bases, with 4 bases left between them. Germline CDR1 is KGHSH and CDR2 is LQKENI. The CDR3 is made up of 13 amino acids. The CDR3 DNA reads as TGTGCCAGCTCACCAAGCATGAACACTGAAGCTTTCTTT. It translates to CASSPSMNTEAFF.

The CDR3 spells CASTERGGSTDTQYF. The CDR3 DNA sequence: TGTGCCAGCACTGAGCGGGGGGGTAGCACAGATACGCAGTATTTT. The chain combines TRBV9 with TRBJ2-3, with 10 bases matching TRBD2. The length of the CDR3 is 15 residues. Germline CDR1 is SGDLS and CDR2 is YYNGEE. The V and J ends lost 6 bases and 0 bases, in that order; junction bases with no gene match: 4.

The table lists this clone with a count of one. The V and J genes are TRBV18 and TRBJ2-7, with TRBD1 matching over 12 bases. This CDR3 contains 19 residues. Germline CDR1 KGHSH, CDR2 LQKENI. V dropped 3 bases and J dropped 6; count of bases not matched to a gene: 18. The CDR3 here is CASSPVIGTGGKNWGEQYF. CDR3 sequence (DNA): TGTGCCAGCTCACCCGTAATCGGGACAGGGGGCAAAAACTGGGGCGAGCAGTACTTC.

CDR3: CASSLVGGHLSNQPQHF. The CDR3 bases are TGTGCCAGCAGCTTAGTTGGGGGCCACCTTAGCAATCAGCCCCAGCATTTT. This chain uses TRBV11-2 with TRBJ1-5; D perhaps matches TRBD1 (6 bases). Looked up from germline, CDR1 is SGHAT and CDR2 is FQNNGV. Trimming pared 1 base from V and 0 bases from J, leaving 13 bases between. The CDR3 consists of 17 residues.

This clone occurred a few times. The chain uses TRBV5-6 and TRBJ2-5, with 10 bases identical to TRBD2. V dropped 1 base and J dropped 1; count of bases not matched to a gene: 4. Germline CDR1 reads SGHDT; CDR2 reads YYEEEE. The CDR3 sequence is 16 residues long. The CDR3: CASSLLAGALQETQYF. In nucleotides, the CDR3 is TGTGCCAGCAGCTTGCTAGCGGGGGCCCTCCAAGAGACCCAGTACTTC. The whole variable domain, remainder taken from reference TRBV5-6 and TRBJ2-5, is DAGVTQSPTHLIKTRGQQVTLRCSPKSGHDTVSWYQQALGQGPQFIFQYYEEEERQRGNFPDRFSGHQFPNYSSELNVNALLLGDSALYLCASSLLAGALQETQYFGPGTRLLVL.

The V gene is TRBV19, the J gene TRBJ1-5; maybe TRBD1 (6 bases). Trimming removed 4 bases at V and 2 bases at J, with 9 bases between. The CDR3 is made up of 14 amino acids. Germline V gene lookup returns CDR1 LNHDA and CDR2 SQIVND (reference sequence). CDR3 protein: CASSTAGGNQPQHF. CDR3 DNA: TGTGCCAGTAGTACTGCAGGGGGCAATCAGCCCCAGCATTTT.

The chain combines TRBV30 with TRBJ2-5; 10 positions match TRBD2. The CDR3 runs to 17 residues. V dropped 0 bases and J dropped 5; count of bases not matched to a gene: 12. CDR1 is GTSNPN, CDR2 SVGIG, per germline (reference sequence). The CDR3 protein is CAWSVRTYLAGVETQYF. The DNA of the CDR3 is TGTGCCTGGAGTGTAAGAACCTACCTAGCGGGAGTGGAGACCCAGTACTTC.

This clone was counted a few times. The chain recombines TRBV5-1 with TRBJ2-1, with a tentative D call TRBD2 (6 bases). The germline V and J ends were trimmed by 4 bases and 6 bases, with 11 bases remaining between them. Germline V gene data show CDR1 as SGHRS and CDR2 as YFSETQ. CDR3 length: 13 amino acids. In DNA, the CDR3 is TGCGCCAGCAGCGGAGGGATTTCCAATGAGCAGTTCTTC. This encodes CASSGGISNEQFF.

This clone came up a few times. The gene calls are TRBV20-1 and TRBJ2-3; TRBD2 might be the D (5 bases). Between the trimmed V and J ends, which lost 3 bases and 15 bases, there was a span of 13 bases. The CDR3 has 10 amino acids. Germline loops: CDR1 DFQATT, CDR2 SNEGSKA (reference sequence). The CDR3 is CSARSSGSYF. CDR3 coding DNA: TGCAGTGCTAGGAGCAGCGGATCATATTTT.

The chain uses TRBV11-2 and TRBJ2-7; D may be TRBD1 (5 bases). Germline V lookup: CDR1 SGHAT, CDR2 FQNNGV. V was clipped by 2 bases and J by 1 base, with 9 bases between them. There are 14 residues in the CDR3. CDR3 protein: CASSLQGGSYEQYF. In nucleotides, the CDR3 is TGTGCCAGCAGCTTACAGGGTGGGTCCTACGAGCAGTACTTC.